The entry below gives a single TCR beta chain sequence along with its context. This record belongs to a study of blood T cells in healthy people across ages. Trimming removed 3 bases from V and 10 bases from J; junction bases left unmatched: 4. From germline, CDR1 is SGHRS and CDR2 YFSETQ. The CDR3 has 13 residues. With a J-beta primer mix and a sample-barcoded 5' primer, a second PCR ran about 7 to 11 cycles. A single record per CDR3 protein comes from TCRdb applying MiXCR to the 5' RACE reads. The table shows 1.2 million to 1.5 million distinct CDR3 sequences, with 42% occurring only once. Sequenced sample: blood. This clonotype was sampled from a woman aged 18-30 years in good health. The chain has TRBV5-1 and TRBJ2-1, with TRBD1 identical over 10 bases. CDR3 in amino acids: CASSWTGGTEQFF. Written as DNA, the CDR3 is TGCGCCAGCAGCTGGACAGGGGGGACGGAGCAGTTCTTC.